Each of the 22 T cell receptor beta chains below was sequenced from the same sample in a study of cytomegalovirus exposure and HLA in healthy donors. A multiplex PCR was run with 60 Vbeta primers and 13 Jbeta primers. Assay used: immunoSEQ multiplex PCR; TCRdb lists only in-frame clones, some missing. The sample holds tens of thousands of clones, roughly 67% seen once. The sequenced sample was PBMCs. The source is a man over 45 in good health and CMV-seronegative.

J is TRBJ2-1 and V is TRBV5-1, with 13 bases fitting TRBD2. Trimming removed 0 bases from V and 2 bases from J; junction bases left unmatched: 11. The length of the CDR3 is 20 residues. Germline-derived CDR1 and CDR2 are SGHRS and YFSETQ. The CDR3 loop is CASSLAALAGGPVAYNEQFF. The CDR3 nucleotides read TGCGCCAGCAGCTTGGCCGCACTAGCGGGGGGGCCGGTAGCCTACAATGAGCAGTTCTTC.

The CDR3 DNA follows: TGTGCCAGCAGTGAGGCCGGGTTCATCAATGAGCAGTTCTTC. Translating gives CASSEAGFINEQFF. The V gene is TRBV6-5, the J gene TRBJ2-1; D call uncertain. Germline CDR1 reads MNHEY; CDR2 reads SVGAGI. The CDR3 is 14 amino acids. V was trimmed by 5 bases and J by 6 bases, leaving 14 bases between them.

This clone was detected only once. The J gene is TRBJ1-3, the V gene TRBV2, with D possibly TRBD1 on 5 matching bases. The CDR3 is 16 amino acids. Trimming shortened V by 6 bases and J by 2 bases, and 17 bases separated the two germline ends. Germline V CDR1 and CDR2: SNHLY, FYNNEI. The CDR3 is CASRVGGGNTGNTIYF. The CDR3 region has the DNA TGTGCCAGCAGGGTCGGGGGTGGTAATACTGGAAACACCATATATTTT. The complete variable domain, with remaining parts taken from reference TRBV2 and TRBJ1-3, reads EPEVTQTPSHQVTQMGQEVILRCVPISNHLYFYWYRQILGQKVEFLVSFYNNEISEKSEIFDDQFSVERPDGSNFTLKIRSTKLEDSAMYFCASRVGGGNTGNTIYFGEGSWLTVV.

This chain connects TRBV21-1 to TRBJ1-4. TRBV21-1 is recorded as a pseudogene. The CDR3 loop spans 18 amino acids. This CDR3 reads CASSSRTKQLATNEKLFF. CDR3 coding DNA: TGTGCCAGCAGCTCTCGAACTAAACAACTTGCAACTAATGAAAAACTGTTTTTT.

This clone is medium-sized by share. The chain links TRBV6-1 to TRBJ2-7, with 15 bases that match TRBD2. With V trimmed by 4 bases and J by 7 bases, 5 bases remained unmatched. This CDR3 spans 15 amino acids. Germline CDR1 MNHNS, CDR2 SASEGT. The CDR3 DNA is TGTGCCAGCAGTGGGACTAGCGGGGGGGCAGAAGAGCAGTACTTC. Translated: CASSGTSGGAEEQYF.

This clone was recorded a few times. V is TRBV5-1 and J is TRBJ1-2; D ambiguous. Trimming took 0 bases from V and 4 from J, leaving 7 bases between them. The CDR3 totals 13 residues. CDR1 SGHRS and CDR2 YFSETQ come from the germline V gene. CDR3 protein: CASSLDTSYGYTF. CDR3 DNA sequence: TGCGCCAGCAGCTTGGACACAAGCTATGGCTACACCTTC.

The chain is built from TRBV12-5 and TRBJ1-1; TRBD1 aligns across 7 bases. V gave up 11 bases and J gave up 2 bases; unmatched junction bases: 11. Germline V gene lookup returns CDR1 LGHNT and CDR2 FRNRAP. The CDR3 spans 14 residues. CDR3 DNA sequence: TGTGCTGGATCACCGGGACAGTACAACACTGAAGCTTTCTTT. This translates into CAGSPGQYNTEAFF.

Details on this clone: Sequence at one end of the junction differs from germline and may be a read error. The chain employs TRBV30 and TRBJ1-5; possible D gene TRBD1, 6 bases. Germline CDR1 reads GTSNPN; CDR2 reads SVGIG (reference sequence). The CDR3 spans 17 residues. The CDR3 DNA is TGTGCCCGGAGCGCCAAAGGAGGGGGGGGTGGCAATCAGCCCCAGCATTTT. As protein: CARSAKGGGGGNQPQHF. The entire variable domain, with the rest obtained from reference TRBV30 and TRBJ1-5, is as follows: SQTIHQWPATLVQPVGSPLSLECTVEGTSNPNLYWYRQAAGRGLQLLFYSVGIGQISSEVPQNLSASRPQDRQFILSSKKLLLSDSGFYLCARSAKGGGGGNQPQHFGDGTRLSIL.

The chain combines TRBV10-3 with TRBJ1-2; 7 bases align to TRBD1. The ends lost 3 bases at V and 1 base at J; junction bases unmatched: 2. This CDR3 is built from 14 residues. In germline, CDR1 is ENHRY, CDR2 SYGVKD. CDR3 region: CAISDDRVNYGYTF. The CDR3 DNA is TGTGCCATCAGTGACGACAGGGTTAACTATGGCTACACCTTC.

The J gene is TRBJ2-3, the V gene TRBV9, with TRBD1 as a possible D gene (5 bases). The CDR3 totals 11 residues. Germline V gene lookup returns CDR1 SGDLS and CDR2 YYNGEE. The germline V and J ends were trimmed by 7 bases and 9 bases, with 12 bases remaining between them. CDR3 in amino acids: CASGALGTQYF. Here the CDR3 DNA reads TGTGCCAGCGGGGCGTTGGGGACGCAGTATTTT.

The chain links TRBV7-3 to TRBJ1-2; D uncertain. The CDR3 length is 13 residues. CDR1 is SGHTA and CDR2 is FQGTGA in the germline V gene. Trimming took 1 base from V and 8 from J, leaving 11 bases between them. This chain's CDR3 is CASSLSAGSGYTF. The CDR3 DNA follows: TGTGCCAGCAGCTTAAGCGCAGGATCCGGCTACACCTTC.

This chain links TRBV27 with TRBJ2-5, with a tentative D call TRBD2 (6 bases). Trimming left V 1 base short and J 7 bases short, with 16 bases between. Per the germline V gene, CDR1 is MNHEY and CDR2 is SMNVEV (reference sequence). The CDR3 covers 15 residues. The chain's CDR3 is CASSLWSGRGGTQYF. The CDR3 DNA is TGTGCCAGCAGTTTATGGTCGGGGCGGGGAGGGACCCAGTACTTC.

The chain recombines TRBV5-1 with TRBJ2-5; D might be TRBD1 (6 bases). V shed 1 base and J shed 5 bases, with 15 bases lying between them. The germline V gene has CDR1 SGHRS and CDR2 YFSETQ. The CDR3 totals 15 residues. This CDR3 reads CASSLSGRGLETQYF. In nucleotides, the CDR3 is TGCGCCAGCAGCTTGTCGGGCAGGGGCTTGGAGACCCAGTACTTC.

The chain recombines TRBV29-1 with TRBJ2-5, with 10 bases that match TRBD1. The germline CDR1 and CDR2 sequences are SQVTM and ANQGSEA. With 7 bases clipped from V and 5 bases from J, the junction kept 10 bases outside the gene matches. The length of the CDR3 is 14 residues. Here the CDR3 DNA reads TGCAGCGCACGACAGGGGGCGCGGTCGGAGACCCAGTACTTC. The encoded protein is CSARQGARSETQYF.

For the CDR3, the DNA is TGTGCCAGCAGTTACTCGGAGGCCTACGAGCAGTACTTC. Translating it yields CASSYSEAYEQYF. The rearrangement uses TRBV6-5 and TRBJ2-5; D may be TRBD2 (5 bases). With the DNA end fitting TRBJ2-7 better, the J assignment may be wrong. In germline, CDR1 is MNHEY, CDR2 SVGAGI. The CDR3 extends over 13 amino acids.

The chain joins TRBV4-2 to TRBJ2-7; D perhaps matches TRBD2 (6 bases). V was shortened by 4 bases and J by 3 bases, with 19 bases between the two germline ends. This CDR3 spans 16 amino acids. Looked up from germline, CDR1 is LGHNA and CDR2 is YNFKEQ. The CDR3 is CASSPRPGSRRYEQYF. The CDR3 bases are TGTGCCAGCAGCCCGAGACCCGGGAGTAGACGCTACGAGCAGTACTTC.

The rearrangement links TRBV7-9 to TRBJ1-1; TRBD1 is a possible D gene (5 bases). In germline, CDR1 is SEHNR, CDR2 FQNEAQ (reference sequence). The germline V and J ends were trimmed by 4 bases and 4 bases, with 7 bases remaining between them. CDR3 length: 12 residues. The CDR3 reads CASSSGITEAFF. The CDR3 nucleotides read TGTGCCAGCAGCTCAGGGATCACTGAAGCTTTCTTT. Filled out from reference TRBV7-9 and TRBJ1-1, the complete variable domain reads DTGVSQNPRHKITKRGQNVTFRCDPISEHNRLYWYRQTLGQGPEFLTYFQNEAQLEKSRLLSDRFSAERPKGSFSTLEIQRTEQGDSAMYLCASSSGITEAFFGQGTRLTVV.

The genes are TRBV27 and TRBJ1-4, with 7 bases fitting TRBD1. Trimming at V came to 6 bases and at J to 5 bases, leaving 6 bases not matched to a gene. This CDR3 has 14 amino acids. The germline V gene has CDR1 MNHEY and CDR2 SMNVEV (reference sequence). Here the CDR3 DNA reads TGTGCCAGCAGGATGGCAGGGGGAAATGAAAAACTGTTTTTT. This gives the protein CASRMAGGNEKLFF.

The gene calls are TRBV10-2 and TRBJ2-5; 8 bases map to TRBD2. The J call may be faulty, since TRBJ2-7 better matches the DNA end. CDR1 is WSHSY and CDR2 is SAAADI in the germline V gene. The CDR3 length is 16 residues. The CDR3 region is CASSGDPAGATYEQYF. The CDR3 DNA reads as TGCGCCAGCAGTGGAGATCCAGCGGGGGCCACCTACGAGCAGTACTTC.

This chain links TRBV29-1 with TRBJ2-1, with TRBD2 matching over 11 bases. The CDR3 has 15 residues. Looked up from germline, CDR1 is SQVTM and CDR2 is ANQGSEA. The V gene end was trimmed by 8 bases and the J gene end by 3 bases; junction bases not matched to a gene: 9. The CDR3 nucleotides are TGCAGCCTGGGCCTAGCGGGGGGACTCTACAATGAGCAGTTCTTC. It specifies CSLGLAGGLYNEQFF.

The chain links TRBV4-2 to TRBJ2-2; 9 nucleotides agree with TRBD1. The CDR3 runs 14 residues. V was pared by 8 bases and J by 2 bases, with 3 bases of the junction left unmatched. The germline V gene encodes CDR1 LGHNA and CDR2 YNFKEQ. The CDR3 nucleotides are TGTGCCAGCGGGGGACAGGGTAACACCGGGGAGCTGTTTTTT. Residues: CASGGQGNTGELFF.

This sequence joins TRBV27 and TRBJ2-1, with 10 bases fitting TRBD2. The J segment lost 8 bases and the V segment lost 5 bases, leaving 6 bases of the junction unmatched. Germline V CDR1 and CDR2: MNHEY, SMNVEV (reference sequence). This CDR3 contains 14 residues. The CDR3 region has the DNA TGTGCCAGCAGTCCAGCGGGGGGGTTATATGAGCAGTTCTTC. Translated: CASSPAGGLYEQFF.